This is a list of T cell receptor beta chains from one sample in a study of human T cells and chemical hapten exposure. TCRdb independently ran MiXCR on the RACE reads; one entry per CDR3 protein. The sample contains about 190,000 distinct CDR3 sequences, about 22% of which appear only once. Sample: whole blood, taken in connection with sensitization to the hapten diphenylcyclopropenone (DPC). These receptor sequences come from a woman aged 40 to 55 with alopecia areata. Some clones in this sample may be carry-over from other donors' samples. Both conserved end residues are part of each CDR3. The order of the fields is J gene, V gene, CDR3 protein.

>TRBJ1-6|TRBV7-2
CASSLAEKALHF
>TRBJ1-4|TRBV6-5
CASSRTTGSFGKLFF
>TRBJ2-7|TRBV29-1
CSVVWQGGFYEQYF
>TRBJ1-1|TRBV6-5
CASSQTGTYTEAFF
>TRBJ2-1|TRBV30
CAWLLANEQFF
>TRBJ1-2|TRBV5-5
CASSSPSLYGYTF
>TRBJ2-6|TRBV4-2
CASSQFVAGGLVTGANVLTF
>TRBJ2-5|TRBV29-1
CSVEQETQYF
>TRBJ2-7|TRBV7-2
CASSSYSYEQYF
>TRBJ2-3|TRBV6-1
CASSARSSDTQYF
>TRBJ1-2|TRBV4-1
CASSQAQGARVYGYTF
>TRBJ2-1|TRBV27
CASSHLGRGIF
>TRBJ2-1|TRBV28
CASSYGGRADNEQFF
>TRBJ1-1|TRBV6-2/TRBV6-3
CASSYGLGGLNTEAFF
>TRBJ2-5|TRBV7-9
CASSHRETQYF
>TRBJ1-4|TRBV3-1
CASSQAGGNNEKLFF
>TRBJ1-2|TRBV12-3/TRBV12-4
CASSPGDRDRGYTF
>TRBJ1-1|TRBV11-1
CASSAPGRGNTEAFF
>TRBJ2-3|TRBV25-1
CASAPRGRAPDTQYF
>TRBJ2-1|TRBV15
CATSPLAGNEQFF
>TRBJ2-7|TRBV28
CASSLGGSSSYEQYF
>TRBJ2-7|TRBV4-1
CASSQHQGDRSSYEQYF
>TRBJ2-1|TRBV10-3
CAISDGDRGRNEQFF
>TRBJ2-1|TRBV6-5
CASSPQWTSGGEQFF
>TRBJ2-7|TRBV5-1
CASSLDEEQYF
>TRBJ2-2|TRBV7-6
CASSLATAWSLFF
>TRBJ2-7|TRBV29-1
CSVTGGGEQYF
>TRBJ1-1|TRBV2
CASMARGTNEAFF
>TRBJ1-2|TRBV9
CASSARTGLGDGYTF
>TRBJ1-3|TRBV5-1
CASSLDGGYLSGNTIYF
>TRBJ2-1|TRBV7-6
CTSSFPGTGYNEQFF
>TRBJ1-2|TRBV19
CASTPSGLASNYGYTF
>TRBJ1-4|TRBV4-1
CASSQGGWGSTNEKLFF
>TRBJ2-7|TRBV12-3/TRBV12-4
CASSFPPPYEQYF
>TRBJ2-1|TRBV4-2
CASSPQTAGGPHEQFF
>TRBJ1-1|TRBV6-2/TRBV6-3
CASSYPRHNTEAFF
>TRBJ2-3|TRBV20-1
CSAGRPGSGTDTQYF
>TRBJ1-1|TRBV28
CASSILGLGTEAFF
>TRBJ1-3|TRBV9
CASSVETGSGNTIYF
>TRBJ2-3|TRBV5-5
CASSPTGTGRTTDTQYF
>TRBJ2-4|TRBV2
CASSGAGAVVNIQYF
>TRBJ2-7|TRBV6-1
CASSETVSGTYEQYF
>TRBJ2-1|TRBV20-1
CSAPRLAGDNEQFF
>TRBJ2-3|TRBV12-3/TRBV12-4
CASSFTGAGTDTQYF
>TRBJ2-1|TRBV5-6
CASSLDVSSYNEQFF
>TRBJ2-1|TRBV28
CASRGTSGRNEQFF
>TRBJ2-7|TRBV5-4
CASSFDRSAPYEQYF
>TRBJ1-6|TRBV10-3
CAISRDRAQYNSPLHF
>TRBJ2-7|TRBV24-1
CATSDPRDPREQYF
>TRBJ2-1|TRBV11-2
CASAIPSRPGASFF
>TRBJ2-1|TRBV9
CASSVTDSVIYNEQFF
>TRBJ2-6|TRBV29-1
CSVGTGRALHSGANVLTF
>TRBJ1-3|TRBV6-1
CASGGLLSGNTIYF
>TRBJ1-1|TRBV20-1
CSARDTGTWAEAFF
>TRBJ2-1|TRBV12-3/TRBV12-4
CASRPVGWNEQFF
>TRBJ2-2|TRBV24-1
CATSGADRVGLFF